This T cell receptor (beta chain) was documented in a study of identical twins. Study results and limitations: There is a chance that invariant MAIT and iNKT cells partially muddied zero-insertion analyses.

Through template switching, a universal primer site was introduced, and the cDNA contained unique molecular identifiers. Each CDR3 protein gets one entry after TCRdb re-called the 5' RACE reads with MiXCR. The sample consists of hundreds of thousands of distinct CDR3 sequences, approximately 13% of them appearing once. The CDR3 has 15 residues. The J segment lost 5 bases and the V segment lost 3 bases, leaving 7 bases of the junction unmatched. The germline gives CDR1 SGHKS, CDR2 YYEKEE (reference sequence). Comments on this clonotype: Its cognate antigen is unknown.

These data were likewise used in another study, on yellow fever vaccine responses in identical twins.

The sequenced sample consisted of PBMCs. The clonotype originates from a woman under 30 in good health. The chain uses TRBV5-5 and TRBJ2-2; TRBD1 aligns across 7 bases. CDR3 residues: CASSSLGGHTGELFF. Written as DNA, the CDR3 is TGTGCCAGCAGCTCGTTAGGGGGCCATACCGGGGAGCTGTTTTTT.